Listed below are T cell receptor beta chains from one sample, sequenced in a study of read filtering for tumor transcriptome and immune sequencing. TCRdb independently ran MiXCR on the reads; one entry per CDR3 protein. The sample includes roughly 130,000 distinct CDR3 sequences, about an eighth of them seen just once. The specimen was a population of CD138-negative cells sorted from bone marrow. These receptors were collected from a donor at least 40 years old with multiple myeloma. The CDR3 runs from the conserved cysteine through the conserved F or W. D genes are given only for firm matches. The size entry is marked missing in some rows and otherwise reads once, few, many or a size class.

cdr3_nt	cdr3_aa	v_call	j_call	d_call	clone_size
TGCAGTGCAAACAGGGGAGAGACCCAGTACTTC	CSANRGETQYF	TRBV20-1	TRBJ2-5	TRBD1	many
TGTGCCAGCAGCCCGACAGTGAACCTTTACGCCGGGGAGCTGTTTTTT	CASSPTVNLYAGELFF	TRBV28	TRBJ2-2	NA	NA
TGTGCCAGCTCACCACGACAGGGGGCCTCACAAGAGACCCAGTACTTC	CASSPRQGASQETQYF	TRBV18	TRBJ2-5	TRBD1	few
TGTGCCAGCAGCACCCGACAGGGCGACAGTGAGCAGTTCTTC	CASSTRQGDSEQFF	TRBV11-2	TRBJ2-1	TRBD1	many
TGTGCCAGTAGTATAACTCCAGGACTAGCGGGAACCAATGAGCAGTTCTTC	CASSITPGLAGTNEQFF	TRBV19	TRBJ2-1	TRBD2	many
TGTGCCAGCGCGCGGGATCTCTCCTACAATGAGCAGTTCTTC	CASARDLSYNEQFF	TRBV7-9	TRBJ2-1	NA	many
TGTGCCATCAGTGAAAGTACAGGGGGAGCCTACGAGCAGTACTTC	CAISESTGGAYEQYF	TRBV10-3	TRBJ2-7	TRBD1	NA
TGCGCCAGCAGCTTGGCCAGTCAGAGCTCTGGGGCCAACGTCCTGACTTTC	CASSLASQSSGANVLTF	TRBV5-1	TRBJ2-6	NA	many
TGCGCCAGCAGCCAAGGAGACAGGGAAGGCGGGGAGCTGTTTTTT	CASSQGDREGGELFF	TRBV4-1	TRBJ2-2	TRBD1	many
TGTGCCAGCAGTGGGACTAGGGGGCAGGGTAATGAGCAGTTCTTC	CASSGTRGQGNEQFF	TRBV2	TRBJ2-1	NA	many
TGTGCCAGCAGCTATGGGCAGTATTTT	CASSYGQYF	TRBV7-9	TRBJ2-3	NA	many
TGTGCCAGCAGTTTATCGGGGGGGACCTACAATGAGCAGCTCTTC	CASSLSGGTYNEQLF	TRBV27	TRBJ2-1	TRBD2	few
TGCAGTGCCAGCGAGCTTTTGAACACTGAAGCTTTCTTT	CSASELLNTEAFF	TRBV20-1	TRBJ1-1	NA	many
TGTGCCAGCAGTCGGACAGGGGGAATCGGGGAGCTGTTTTTT	CASSRTGGIGELFF	TRBV12-3/TRBV12-4	TRBJ2-2	TRBD1	many
TGTGCCAGCAGCTTAGTGGCGGGGGGTAGCACAGATACGCAGTATTTT	CASSLVAGGSTDTQYF	TRBV7-8	TRBJ2-3	TRBD2	many
TGCAGTGCTTCCACAGGGTCGGAGACCCAGTACTTC	CSASTGSETQYF	TRBV20-1	TRBJ2-5	NA	many
TGTGCCAGCAGCTTAGGACTAGCGGGGGGGCTGGCAGATACGCAGTATTTT	CASSLGLAGGLADTQYF	TRBV11-2	TRBJ2-3	TRBD2	NA
TGTGCCAGCAGCCCAGACACCAACTATGGCTACACCTTC	CASSPDTNYGYTF	TRBV7-8	TRBJ1-2	NA	few
TGCGGTGCCGCCGGGACTAGTGTTAATGAGCGGTTCTTC	CGAAGTSVNERFF	TRBV20-1	TRBJ2-1	TRBD2	NA
TGTGCCGGTAGTCCGGGACCTTACTACGAGCAGTACTTC	CAGSPGPYYEQYF	TRBV19	TRBJ2-7	NA	once
TGTCCGGCGTACGAGCAGTACTTC	CPAYEQYF	TRBV28	TRBJ2-7	NA	many
TGTGCCAGCAGTTTTAGTGATACGCAGTATTTT	CASSFSDTQYF	TRBV7-2	TRBJ2-3	NA	many
TGTGCCAGCAACGAGGGACTAGCGGGAGCAGATACGCAGTATTTT	CASNEGLAGADTQYF	TRBV7-6	TRBJ2-3	TRBD2	few
TGTGCCAGCAGCGTAGCCGGGACTTTTGGCAATGAGCAGTTCTTC	CASSVAGTFGNEQFF	TRBV9	TRBJ2-1	NA	few
TGTGCCAGCAGCGCCCCCCCTAGCTCCTACGAGCAGTACTTC	CASSAPPSSYEQYF	TRBV11-2	TRBJ2-7	NA	NA
TGTGCCATCAGTGATCCCGCCCGACCGAACACTGAAGCTTTCTTT	CAISDPARPNTEAFF	TRBV10-3	TRBJ1-1	NA	few
TGTGCCAGCAGCTTATTCCAGGGAAGATCCTACGAGCAGTACTTC	CASSLFQGRSYEQYF	TRBV7-3	TRBJ2-7	NA	many
TGTGCCAGCAGTGACCCCGGACAGCCCCTTCTTCGGACTTTC	CASSDPGQPLLRTF	TRBV6-1	TRBJ2-7	NA	few
TGTGCCAGTAGTACGCGAAACAATGAGCAGTTCTTC	CASSTRNNEQFF	TRBV19	TRBJ2-1	NA	NA
TGTGCCAGCAGCCCAGGCGGGACGTCGTCCTACGAGCAGTACTTC	CASSPGGTSSYEQYF	TRBV7-9	TRBJ2-7	NA	many
TGTGCCAGCAGCCCACGACAGGGTTCCACTGAAGCTTTCTTT	CASSPRQGSTEAFF	TRBV7-2	TRBJ1-1	TRBD1	many
TGTGCCAGCAGTTTCAGGAGACTAGCGGGAACTGGGGCCAACGTCCTGACTTTC	CASSFRRLAGTGANVLTF	TRBV6-6	TRBJ2-6	TRBD2	few
TGCGCCAGCAGCTTGGGGCTAACCCAGGAGACCCAGTACTTC	CASSLGLTQETQYF	TRBV5-1	TRBJ2-5	NA	many
TGTGCCAGCAGCTTATCGATGGGAAACACTGAAGCTTTCTTT	CASSLSMGNTEAFF	TRBV11-2	TRBJ1-1	NA	many
TGCAGCGTGATCAAGGGCCAGGGCTCCTACGAGCAGTACTTC	CSVIKGQGSYEQYF	TRBV29-1	TRBJ2-7	NA	many
TGTGCCAGCAGCCAATATAGGGACCCTGGGGCCAACGTCCTGACTTTC	CASSQYRDPGANVLTF	TRBV3-1	TRBJ2-6	NA	NA
TGTGCCAGCAGTCCGTTGACAGGGAGCGTGGAGACCCAGTACTTC	CASSPLTGSVETQYF	TRBV12-3/TRBV12-4	TRBJ2-5	TRBD1	many
TGTGCCAGCAGTTTTGGGACAGTTGGGGAAAAACTGTTTTTT	CASSFGTVGEKLFF	TRBV12-3/TRBV12-4	TRBJ1-4	TRBD1	many
TGTGCCATCAGTTTAGGTCTCGGCGGAACTAGCAATCAGCCCCAGCACTTT	CAISLGLGGTSNQPQHF	TRBV12-3/TRBV12-4	TRBJ1-5	NA	few
TGCGCCAGCAGCAGTGGACAGGGAATATCCTACGAGCAGTACTTC	CASSSGQGISYEQYF	TRBV5-1	TRBJ2-7	TRBD1	many
TGTGCCACCGAGGACAGGGTGATCAATGAGCAGTTCTTC	CATEDRVINEQFF	TRBV19	TRBJ2-1	TRBD1	many
TGCGCCAGCAGCCAAGATGGACAGGGTCTCTTATTGAGGTACACCTTC	CASSQDGQGLLLRYTF	TRBV4-1	TRBJ1-2	TRBD1	NA
TGTGCCAGCAGCCCTACCTGGGGGGGGGGCGGCACCGGGGAGCTGTTTTTT	CASSPTWGGGGTGELFF	TRBV7-8	TRBJ2-2	NA	many
TGTGCCAGCAGCCCCCGCATCGCGAACACCGGGGAGCTGTTTTTT	CASSPRIANTGELFF	TRBV7-9	TRBJ2-2	NA	many
TGCGCCAGCAGGGACGGGAACCTCTACAATGAGCAGTCCTTC	CASRDGNLYNEQSF	TRBV10-2	TRBJ2-1	NA	NA
TGTGCCAGCAGCTCGGCCGGACTTCCTTGGAATGAGCAGTTCTTC	CASSSAGLPWNEQFF	TRBV7-2	TRBJ2-1	NA	many
TGTGCCACCTCAAGGGGCCCGAACACTGAAGCTTTCTTT	CATSRGPNTEAFF	TRBV7-8	TRBJ1-1	NA	many
TGTGCCACCAGCAGAGGTTTCGAAAACACCGGGGAGCTGTTTTTT	CATSRGFENTGELFF	TRBV15	TRBJ2-2	NA	many
TGTGCCAGCAGCCGGGGACAGGGGGTAGGAGAGACCCAGTACTTC	CASSRGQGVGETQYF	TRBV3-1	TRBJ2-5	TRBD1	many
TGTGCCAGCACCCCGGGACTTCTGGAGACCCAGTACTTC	CASTPGLLETQYF	TRBV7-9	TRBJ2-5	NA	many
TGTGCCAGCACCCCTAGAGGGACCATGAACACTGAAGCTTTCTTT	CASTPRGTMNTEAFF	TRBV27	TRBJ1-1	NA	many
TGTGCCAGCTCGAATGGCATGAACACTGAAGCTTTCTTT	CASSNGMNTEAFF	TRBV7-2	TRBJ1-1	NA	many
TGTGCCAGCAGTGACCCGGAATTGCGGGAGTTATCTTACCACGAGCAGTACTTC	CASSDPELRELSYHEQYF	TRBV2	TRBJ2-7	TRBD2	many
TGTGCCAGCAGCCGATCAGGGGGCGGGGAGCTGTTTTTT	CASSRSGGGELFF	TRBV5-5	TRBJ2-2	TRBD1	many
TGCAGTGCTAGAGAGGTGGGACCATACAATGAGCAGTTCTTC	CSAREVGPYNEQFF	TRBV20-1	TRBJ2-1	NA	many
TGTGCCAGCAGCTTTGGACCGAACTCTGGAAACACCATATATTTT	CASSFGPNSGNTIYF	TRBV7-9	TRBJ1-3	NA	few
TGTGCCAGCAGCTTAAGGGGACTAGGGATCGGGGAGCCGTTATTT	CASSLRGLGIGEPLF	TRBV11-2	TRBJ2-2	TRBD2	few